Sequencing of this TCR beta chain was carried out in a study of CD8+ T cells in alopecia areata. Isolated RNA was reverse transcribed into cDNA used as the sequencing template. The repertoire was sequenced with immunoSEQ multiplex PCR; TCRdb's copy has only in-frame clones and lacks some. The profile covers over 150,000 clones, with about 61% appearing a single time and approximately 4.9% taken by the ten largest. This CDR3 region has 14 residues. CDR1 and CDR2 from the germline V gene are MGHRA and YSYEKL. V was clipped by 4 bases and J by 3 bases, with 13 bases between them. The rearrangement links TRBV4-1 to TRBJ2-7; D may be TRBD2 (5 bases). Sequences were obtained from CD8+ T cells sorted from blood. This TCR derives from a human donor in good health. Here the CDR3 DNA reads TGCGCCAGCAGCCTTGAAAAGGGAGACTACGAGCAGTACTTC. Translated: CASSLEKGDYEQYF.